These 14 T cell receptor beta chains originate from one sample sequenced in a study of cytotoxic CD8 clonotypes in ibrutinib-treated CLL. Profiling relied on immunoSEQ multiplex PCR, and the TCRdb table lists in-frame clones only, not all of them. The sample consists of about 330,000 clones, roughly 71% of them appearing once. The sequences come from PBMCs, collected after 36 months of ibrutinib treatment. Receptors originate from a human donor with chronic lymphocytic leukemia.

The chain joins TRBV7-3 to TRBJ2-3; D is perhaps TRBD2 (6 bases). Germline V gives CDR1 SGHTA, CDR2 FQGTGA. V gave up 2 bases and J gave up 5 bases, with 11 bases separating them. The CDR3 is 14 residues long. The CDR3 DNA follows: TGTGCCAGCAGCTTAGGCTATAGCGGAGATACGCAGTATTTT. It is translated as CASSLGYSGDTQYF.

The CDR3 region is CASSLDGHKTEKLFF. CDR3 in DNA: TGTGCCAGCAGCTTAGACGGACACAAAACTGAAAAACTGTTTTTT. This sequence joins TRBV7-6 and TRBJ1-4, with D possibly matching TRBD1 (5 bases). The germline CDR1 and CDR2 sequences are SGHVS and FNYEAQ. The V end was cut by 1 base, the J end by 7 bases, with 13 bases between. CDR3 length: 15 residues.

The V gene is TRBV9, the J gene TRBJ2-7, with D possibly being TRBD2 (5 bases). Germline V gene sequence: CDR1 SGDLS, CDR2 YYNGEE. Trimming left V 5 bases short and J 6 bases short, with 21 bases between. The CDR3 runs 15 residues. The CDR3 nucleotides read TGTGCCAGCAGTCCCCACGCCGGGTTAACTAGCGAGCAGTACTTC. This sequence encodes CASSPHAGLTSEQYF.

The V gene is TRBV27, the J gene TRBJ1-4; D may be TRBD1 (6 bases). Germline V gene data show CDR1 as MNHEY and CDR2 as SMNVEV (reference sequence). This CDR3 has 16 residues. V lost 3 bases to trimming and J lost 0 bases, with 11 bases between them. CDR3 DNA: TGTGCCAGCAGTTTGCGGGGGGGCTCAACTAATGAAAAACTGTTTTTT. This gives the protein CASSLRGGSTNEKLFF.

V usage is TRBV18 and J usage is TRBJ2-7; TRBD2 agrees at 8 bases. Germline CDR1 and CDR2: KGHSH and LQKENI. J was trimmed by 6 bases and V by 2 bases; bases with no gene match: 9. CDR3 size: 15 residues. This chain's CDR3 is CASSPSREGLFEQYF. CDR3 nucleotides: TGTGCCAGCTCACCATCTCGGGAGGGCCTGTTCGAGCAGTACTTC.

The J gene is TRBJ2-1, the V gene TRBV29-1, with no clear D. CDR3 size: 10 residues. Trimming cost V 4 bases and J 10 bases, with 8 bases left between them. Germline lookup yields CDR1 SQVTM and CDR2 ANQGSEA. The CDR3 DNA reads TGCAGCGTTGTGGCTAGGGAGCAGTTCTTC. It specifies CSVVAREQFF.

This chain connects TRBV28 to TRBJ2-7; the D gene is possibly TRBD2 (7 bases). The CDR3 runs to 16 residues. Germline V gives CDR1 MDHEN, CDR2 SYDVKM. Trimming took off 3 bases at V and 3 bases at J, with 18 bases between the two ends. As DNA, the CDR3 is TGTGCCAGCAGTTTTAGATTGCGGGGGCTCCTCTACGAGCAGTACTTC. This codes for CASSFRLRGLLYEQYF.

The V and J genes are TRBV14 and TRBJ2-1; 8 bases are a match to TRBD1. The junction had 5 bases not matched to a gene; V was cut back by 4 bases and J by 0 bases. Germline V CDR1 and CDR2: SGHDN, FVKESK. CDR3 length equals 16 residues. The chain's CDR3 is CASSPWTGISYNEQFF. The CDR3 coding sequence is TGTGCCAGCAGCCCTTGGACAGGGATCTCCTACAATGAGCAGTTCTTC.

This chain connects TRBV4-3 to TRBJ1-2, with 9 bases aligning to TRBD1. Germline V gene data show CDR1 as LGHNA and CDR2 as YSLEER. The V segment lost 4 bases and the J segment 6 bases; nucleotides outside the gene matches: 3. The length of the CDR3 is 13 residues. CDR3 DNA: TGCGCCAGCAGCCCAGGGACAGGGAATGGCTACACCTTC. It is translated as CASSPGTGNGYTF.

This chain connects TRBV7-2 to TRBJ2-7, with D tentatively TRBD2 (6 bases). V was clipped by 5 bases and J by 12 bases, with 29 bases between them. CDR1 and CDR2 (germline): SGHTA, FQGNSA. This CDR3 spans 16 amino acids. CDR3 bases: TGTGCCAGCAGCCCCGGACACGGGGGATGGACTTGGAGGACGTACTTC. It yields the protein CASSPGHGGWTWRTYF.

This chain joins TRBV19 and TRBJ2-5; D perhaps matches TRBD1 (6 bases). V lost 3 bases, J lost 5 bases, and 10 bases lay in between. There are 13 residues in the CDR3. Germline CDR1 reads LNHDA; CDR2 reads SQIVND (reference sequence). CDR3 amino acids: CASSMYRDETQYF. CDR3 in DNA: TGTGCCAGTAGTATGTACAGGGATGAGACCCAGTACTTC.

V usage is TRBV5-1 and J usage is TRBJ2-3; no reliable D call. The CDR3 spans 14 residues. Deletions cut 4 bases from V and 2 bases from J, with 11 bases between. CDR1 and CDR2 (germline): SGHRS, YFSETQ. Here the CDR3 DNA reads TGCGCCAGCAGCCCCTCTTCAACCACAGATACGCAGTATTTT. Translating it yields CASSPSSTTDTQYF.

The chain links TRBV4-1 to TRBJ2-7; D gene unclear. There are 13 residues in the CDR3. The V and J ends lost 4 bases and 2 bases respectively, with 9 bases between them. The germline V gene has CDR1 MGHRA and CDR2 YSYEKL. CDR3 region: CASSLTTAYEQYF. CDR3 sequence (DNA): TGCGCCAGCAGCCTAACAACGGCCTACGAGCAGTACTTC.

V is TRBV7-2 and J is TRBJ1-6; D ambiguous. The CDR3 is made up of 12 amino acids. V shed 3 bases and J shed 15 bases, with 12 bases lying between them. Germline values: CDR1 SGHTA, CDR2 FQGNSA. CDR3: CASSFGTSSLHF. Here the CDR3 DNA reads TGTGCCAGCAGCTTTGGCACCTCAAGCCTCCACTTT.